This TCR beta chain appears in the sequencing data of a study of blood T cell repertoires in COVID-19. How the authors handled the data: Using reference gene primer amplification, nucleated cell counts were estimated. The protocol was immunoSEQ multiplex PCR, while the TCRdb copy is restricted to in-frame clones and leaves out a portion. V, J and clone size reflect that table, while D and trimming were determined from the DNA. The table includes about 75,000 clones, approximately 90% detected once. This CDR3 has 11 residues. Trimming stripped 1 base from V and 6 bases from J, with 5 bases between. Germline assignment: CDR1 SQVTM and CDR2 ANQGSEA.

This TCR derives from a human donor in a cohort sampled during active COVID-19. The specimen was peripheral blood. The chain is built from TRBV29-1 and TRBJ2-3; D unclear. CDR3 bases: TGCAGCGTTGAAGTTGCGGATACGCAGTATTTT. This sequence encodes CSVEVADTQYF.